This T cell receptor beta chain is drawn from a study of blood T cell repertoires in COVID-19. The CDR3 runs to 19 residues. V lost 2 bases to trimming and J lost 3 bases; unmatched junction nucleotides: 10. In germline, CDR1 is SGHTS, CDR2 YDEGEE. The protocol was immunoSEQ multiplex PCR, while the TCRdb copy is restricted to in-frame clones and leaves out a portion. This table holds about 200,000 clones, roughly 90% found once. The sample was PBMCs or T cells enriched from blood (not recorded which). V is TRBV5-8 and J is TRBJ2-1, with TRBD2 matching over 14 bases. The source of this sequence is a woman younger than 45 who had been exposed to COVID-19. CDR3 nucleotide sequence: TGTGCCAGCAGCTTCCCCGGACTAGCGGGGGGACCCCTCTACAATGAGCAGTTCTTC. Its protein is CASSFPGLAGGPLYNEQFF.